This T cell receptor beta chain derives from a study of T cell responses to AZD1222 COVID-19 vaccine. TCRdb's copy holds only in-frame clones and misses some; the assay was immunoSEQ multiplex PCR. The sample has more than 95,000 clones; around 90% are singletons. This CDR3 comprises 17 residues. CDR1 is MNHEY, CDR2 SMNVEV, per germline (reference sequence). V dropped 5 bases and J dropped 7; count of bases not matched to a gene: 10. V and J are TRBV27 and TRBJ2-2, with 13 bases fitting TRBD2. This TCR was sampled from an adult who received the AZD1222 COVID-19 vaccine. Sample: peripheral blood, taken 28 days after the second AZD1222 dose. CDR3 DNA sequence: TGTGCCAGCAGTGGCACTAGCGGGGGGGCCCGGGGCGGGGAGCTGTTTTTT. Its protein product is CASSGTSGGARGGELFF.